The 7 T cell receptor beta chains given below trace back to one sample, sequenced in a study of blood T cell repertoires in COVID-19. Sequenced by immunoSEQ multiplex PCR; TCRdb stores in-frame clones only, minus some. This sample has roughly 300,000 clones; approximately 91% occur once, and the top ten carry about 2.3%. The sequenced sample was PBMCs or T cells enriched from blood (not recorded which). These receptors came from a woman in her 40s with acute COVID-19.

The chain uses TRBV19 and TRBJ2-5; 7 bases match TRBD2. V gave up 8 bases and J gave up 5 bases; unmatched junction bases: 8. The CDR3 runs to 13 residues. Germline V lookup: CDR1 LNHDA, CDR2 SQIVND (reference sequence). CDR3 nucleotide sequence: TGTGCCAGTGGAACGGGAGGCGGGGAGACCCAGTACTTC. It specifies CASGTGGGETQYF.

CDR3 sequence: CASSPGGGQPQHF. Written as DNA, the CDR3 is TGTGCCAGCAGCCCAGGGGGCGGTCAGCCCCAGCATTTT. This chain connects TRBV12-3 or TRBV12-4 to TRBJ1-5, with 8 bases identical to TRBD1. The junction had 4 bases not matched to a gene; V was cut back by 6 bases and J by 6 bases. This CDR3 is built from 13 residues.

CDR3 DNA sequence: TGTGCCAGTACAACAGAGTCATATGGCTACACCTTC. Its translation is CASTTESYGYTF. The chain uses TRBV2 and TRBJ1-2; D gene ambiguous. CDR1 is SNHLY, CDR2 FYNNEI, per germline. The ends were cut back, 9 bases at V and 5 bases at J, with 13 bases in the middle. The length of the CDR3 is 12 residues.

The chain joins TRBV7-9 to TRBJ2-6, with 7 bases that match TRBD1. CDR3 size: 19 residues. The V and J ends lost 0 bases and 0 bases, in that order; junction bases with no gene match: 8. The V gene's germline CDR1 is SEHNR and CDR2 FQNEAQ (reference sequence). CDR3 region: CASSLALGTAYSGANVLTF. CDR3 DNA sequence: TGTGCCAGCAGCTTAGCGCTGGGGACAGCCTACTCTGGGGCCAACGTCCTGACTTTC.

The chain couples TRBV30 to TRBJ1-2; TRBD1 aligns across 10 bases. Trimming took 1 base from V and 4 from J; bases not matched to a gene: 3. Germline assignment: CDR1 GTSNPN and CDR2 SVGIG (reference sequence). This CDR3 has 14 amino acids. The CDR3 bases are TGTGCCTGGAGTGGGGGACAGGGGACCTATGGCTACACCTTC. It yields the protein CAWSGGQGTYGYTF.

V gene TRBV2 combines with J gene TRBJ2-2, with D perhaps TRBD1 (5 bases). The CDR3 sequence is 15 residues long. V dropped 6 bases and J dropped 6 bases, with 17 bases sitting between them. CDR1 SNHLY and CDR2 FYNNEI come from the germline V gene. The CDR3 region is CASRMTAQVSGELFF. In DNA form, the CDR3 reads TGTGCCAGCAGGATGACAGCCCAAGTCTCCGGGGAGCTGTTTTTT.

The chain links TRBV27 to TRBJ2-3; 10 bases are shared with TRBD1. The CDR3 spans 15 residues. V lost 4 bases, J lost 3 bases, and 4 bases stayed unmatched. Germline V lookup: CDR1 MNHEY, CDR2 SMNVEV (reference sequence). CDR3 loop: CASSSRQGATDTQYF. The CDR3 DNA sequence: TGTGCCAGCAGTTCCCGACAGGGGGCGACAGATACGCAGTATTTT.